The 23 T cell receptor beta chains below come from one sample, sequenced in a study of T cell changes during pregnancy in multiple sclerosis (dated by TCRdb to between 2018 and 2020). Preparation of the library involved the immunoSEQ multiplex PCR assay. As stored in TCRdb, this immuneACCESS dataset retains in-frame rearrangements with V and J assigned. A fraction of the clones does not appear; measured against another copy, unresolved V genes explain less than half of the discrepancy, and the remainder lacks a known reason. The table for this sample lists approximately 44,000 clones; about 91% of them were counted only once. The leading ten clones occupy around 0.78% of the sample. The source material was CD4+ T cells from peripheral blood mononuclear cells, sampled before pregnancy. These receptors all stem from a female donor with multiple sclerosis, enrolled in a pregnancy study.

The V gene is TRBV9, the J gene TRBJ2-7, with TRBD2 as a possible D gene (6 bases). CDR3 length: 15 amino acids. V gave up 7 bases and J gave up 0 bases, with 17 bases separating them. Germline loops: CDR1 SGDLS, CDR2 YYNGEE. The CDR3 DNA follows: TGTGCCAGCCCCCTGAGCGGGTCCGACTCCTACGAGCAGTACTTC. This sequence encodes CASPLSGSDSYEQYF. Supplemented by reference TRBV9 and TRBJ2-7, the full variable domain reads DSGVTQTPKHLITATGQRVTLRCSPRSGDLSVYWYQQSLDQGLQFLIQYYNGEERAKGNILERFSAQQFPDLHSELNLSSLELGDSALYFCASPLSGSDSYEQYFGPGTRLTVT.

CDR3 nucleotide sequence: TGTGCCAGCAGCTTAGATAAGGGGACAACCCCGAACACTGAAGCTTTCTTT. Its translation is CASSLDKGTTPNTEAFF. V gene TRBV7-6 combines with J gene TRBJ1-1; the D gene is possibly TRBD1 (6 bases). The CDR3 consists of 17 residues. Germline V gene lookup returns CDR1 SGHVS and CDR2 FNYEAQ. The V end lost 1 base, the J end lost 1 base, and 16 bases lay between the germline ends.

The chain carries TRBV7-6 and TRBJ2-1, with TRBD1 matching 10 bases. The CDR3 sequence is 15 residues long. Germline CDR1 is SGHVS and CDR2 is FNYEAQ. V lost 6 bases, J lost 2 bases, and 4 bases stayed unmatched. This chain's CDR3 is CASSPGTGAYNEQFF. CDR3 nucleotide sequence: TGTGCCAGCAGTCCCGGGACAGGGGCCTACAATGAGCAGTTCTTC.

This chain connects TRBV6-5 to TRBJ2-7; tentative D call: TRBD2 (6 bases). The V gene lost 6 bases and the J gene lost 9 bases, with 18 bases spanning the gap. This CDR3 is built from 13 residues. Germline V gene data show CDR1 as MNHEY and CDR2 as SVGAGI. The chain's CDR3 is CASRDSETRVQYF. The CDR3 bases are TGTGCCAGCAGGGACTCCGAGACTAGGGTGCAGTACTTC.

This chain joins TRBV2 and TRBJ2-4; TRBD1 is a possible D gene (5 bases). The CDR3 extends over 14 amino acids. V dropped 6 bases and J dropped 2 bases, with 11 bases sitting between them. Per the germline V gene, CDR1 is SNHLY and CDR2 is FYNNEI. The CDR3 sequence is CASRARVTKNIQYF. Here the CDR3 DNA reads TGTGCCAGCAGGGCCAGGGTAACCAAAAACATTCAGTACTTC.

The chain employs TRBV7-2 and TRBJ1-2; 10 bases fit TRBD1. This CDR3 has 15 amino acids. Germline values: CDR1 SGHTA, CDR2 FQGNSA. V lost 1 base to trimming and J lost 6 bases; unmatched junction nucleotides: 5. The CDR3, as DNA: TGTGCCAGCAGCTTAGGCCAAGGGACAGGGGATGGCTACACCTTC. Translated: CASSLGQGTGDGYTF.

The chain links TRBV7-2 to TRBJ2-3; 11 bases align to TRBD2. Germline V gives CDR1 SGHTA, CDR2 FQGNSA. The CDR3 is 21 residues long. V dropped 0 bases and J dropped 2; count of bases not matched to a gene: 16. For the CDR3, the DNA is TGTGCCAGCAGCTTAGCGCCGGCCCGTGGGCTAGCGGGGGGCGACACAGATACGCAGTATTTT. Encoded protein: CASSLAPARGLAGGDTDTQYF. Variable domain in full (rest from reference TRBV7-2 and TRBJ2-3): GAGVSQSPSNKVTEKGKDVELRCDPISGHTALYWYRQSLGQGLEFLIYFQGNSAPDKSGLPSDRFSAERTGGSVSTLTIQRTQQEDSAVYLCASSLAPARGLAGGDTDTQYFGPGTRLTVL.

This clone was seen a handful of times. The V and J genes are TRBV29-1 and TRBJ2-5; D is perhaps TRBD2 (6 bases). Germline loops: CDR1 SQVTM, CDR2 ANQGSEA. The CDR3 length is 13 residues. V was shortened by 2 bases and J by 3 bases, with 10 bases between the two germline ends. CDR3 amino acids: CSVEIAAKETQYF. CDR3 sequence (DNA): TGCAGCGTTGAAATAGCGGCAAAAGAGACCCAGTACTTC.

The chain carries TRBV9 and TRBJ2-5; D is possibly TRBD2 (7 bases). The germline CDR1 and CDR2 sequences are SGDLS and YYNGEE. This CDR3 region has 15 residues. The V and J ends lost 0 bases and 4 bases respectively, with 13 bases between them. The CDR3 DNA is TGTGCCAGCAGCGTAGAATCAGGGGAGGGAGAGACCCAGTACTTC. This encodes CASSVESGEGETQYF.

This clone was seen only a few times. This rearrangement joins TRBV4-2 to TRBJ1-5, with D unresolved. Trimming shortened V by 0 bases and J by 5 bases, and 8 bases separated the two germline ends. CDR3 size: 14 residues. Per the germline V gene, CDR1 is LGHNA and CDR2 is YNFKEQ. The CDR3 loop reads CASSQEGRDQPQHF. DNA of the CDR3: TGTGCCAGCAGCCAAGAGGGCAGAGATCAGCCCCAGCATTTT.

This clone appeared once. J is TRBJ1-4 and V is TRBV12-5, with TRBD1 matching 7 bases. The CDR3 spans 15 residues. Trimming took 5 bases from V and 7 from J; bases not matched to a gene: 10. The germline V gene encodes CDR1 LGHNT and CDR2 FRNRAP. CDR3 sequence reads: CASGPPTGVGEKLFF. The CDR3 coding sequence is TGTGCTAGTGGTCCCCCCACAGGGGTGGGTGAAAAACTGTTTTTT.

The rearrangement links TRBV7-6 to TRBJ2-4; TRBD2 aligns across 10 bases. Germline CDR1 SGHVS, CDR2 FNYEAQ. V was pared by 2 bases and J by 2 bases, with 6 bases of the junction left unmatched. This CDR3 spans 17 amino acids. The CDR3: CASSLMSGGATKNIQYF. The CDR3 coding sequence is TGTGCCAGCAGCTTAATGAGCGGGGGGGCCACCAAAAACATTCAGTACTTC.

The chain employs TRBV5-6 and TRBJ1-2, with 7 bases matching TRBD1. The V and J ends lost 4 bases and 5 bases, in that order; junction bases with no gene match: 11. CDR1 is SGHDT and CDR2 is YYEEEE in the germline V gene. The CDR3 has 15 residues. CDR3 region: CASSLLGQSPYGYTF. The CDR3 DNA reads as TGTGCCAGCAGCCTTTTGGGACAGTCCCCTTATGGCTACACCTTC. Full variable domain (remainder filled in from reference TRBV5-6 and TRBJ1-2): DAGVTQSPTHLIKTRGQQVTLRCSPKSGHDTVSWYQQALGQGPQFIFQYYEEEERQRGNFPDRFSGHQFPNYSSELNVNALLLGDSALYLCASSLLGQSPYGYTFGSGTRLTVV.

About this clone: The junction shows a germline mismatch at one end, possibly a read error. This sequence joins TRBV7-7 and TRBJ2-5, with a weak D call TRBD1 (5 bases). Germline V gives CDR1 SSHAT, CDR2 FNYEAQ (reference sequence). The CDR3 is 15 residues long. The CDR3 DNA reads TGTGCTAGCAGCCCAAGCGCTCGCAGGGCAGAGACCCAGTACTTC. Protein sequence: CASSPSARRAETQYF.

The chain couples TRBV27 to TRBJ2-5; possibly TRBD2 for D (6 bases). The CDR3 contains 15 residues. The ends were cut back, 0 bases at V and 5 bases at J, with 13 bases in the middle. Germline V gene sequence: CDR1 MNHEY, CDR2 SMNVEV (reference sequence). This chain's CDR3 is CASSLSVGGRETQYF. The DNA for the CDR3 is TGTGCCAGCAGTTTATCGGTGGGAGGCAGGGAGACCCAGTACTTC.

The chain carries TRBV5-4 and TRBJ1-6, with D uncertain. The CDR3 has 14 residues. The germline CDR1 and CDR2 sequences are SGHNT and YYREEE (reference sequence). Trimming removed 0 bases from V and 9 bases from J, with 10 bases in between. The DNA for the CDR3 is TGTGCCAGCAGCTTGGGCGAATGGTTTTCACCCCTCCACTTT. Translating gives CASSLGEWFSPLHF.

V is TRBV7-3 and J is TRBJ2-1; 11 positions match TRBD2. The germline V gene encodes CDR1 SGHTA and CDR2 FQGTGA. The CDR3 length is 17 residues. Germline trimming cut 5 bases from V and 7 bases from J; bases unmatched to any gene: 13. DNA for the CDR3: TGTGCCAGCAGCCTAATAGCGGGGGGGCCCTTTGTGAATGAGCAGTTCTTC. Translating it yields CASSLIAGGPFVNEQFF. Combining the CDR3 with reference TRBV7-3 and TRBJ2-1 gives the whole variable domain GAGVSQTPSNKVTEKGKYVELRCDPISGHTALYWYRQSLGQGPEFLIYFQGTGAADDSGLPNDRFFAVRPEGSVSTLKIQRTERGDSAVYLCASSLIAGGPFVNEQFFGPGTRLTVL.

The chain combines TRBV29-1 with TRBJ1-1; no clear D. CDR3 length: 13 amino acids. Germline CDR1 is SQVTM and CDR2 is ANQGSEA. V was trimmed by 7 bases and J by 3 bases, leaving 15 bases between them. Written as DNA, the CDR3 is TGCAGCGCTGTTGGCAGACTCTACACTGAAGCTTTCTTT. Amino acids: CSAVGRLYTEAFF.

CDR3 bases: TGCAGCGTTGAGCAGGGGGCCAGCTATGGCTACACCTTC. It yields the protein CSVEQGASYGYTF. The chain couples TRBV29-1 to TRBJ1-2, with TRBD1 identical over 8 bases. The germline CDR1 and CDR2 sequences are SQVTM and ANQGSEA. The CDR3 sequence is 13 residues long. After removal of 3 bases from V and 4 bases from J, the junction contained 4 bases not matched to a gene.

V gene TRBV7-6 combines with J gene TRBJ2-6, with a tentative D call TRBD1 (6 bases). The V end lost 5 bases, the J end lost 0 bases, and 11 bases lay between the germline ends. Per the germline V gene, CDR1 is SGHVS and CDR2 is FNYEAQ. The CDR3 has 16 residues. DNA of the CDR3: TGTGCCAGCAGCCCAACAGGGCTCTCTGGGGCCAACGTCCTGACTTTC. Its protein product is CASSPTGLSGANVLTF. Based on the CDR3 plus reference TRBV7-6 and TRBJ2-6, the full variable domain is GAGVSQSPRYKVTKRGQDVALRCDPISGHVSLYWYRQALGQGPEFLTYFNYEAQQDKSGLPNDRFSAERPEGSISTLTIQRTEQRDSAMYRCASSPTGLSGANVLTFGAGSRLTVL.

The rearrangement links TRBV2 to TRBJ1-2, with D possibly TRBD1 on 5 matching bases. The V and J ends lost 4 bases and 8 bases respectively, with 14 bases between them. The CDR3 contains 13 residues. CDR1 is SNHLY and CDR2 is FYNNEI in the germline V gene. The CDR3 DNA reads TGTGCCAGCAGTGTTGAAAGGGGCGGAGGCTACACCTTC. It codes for CASSVERGGGYTF.

This clone was detected once. The V gene is TRBV2, the J gene TRBJ1-1; D is uncertain. The V end lost 7 bases, the J end lost 5 bases, and 17 bases lay between the germline ends. The germline gives CDR1 SNHLY, CDR2 FYNNEI. CDR3 length equals 14 residues. Here the CDR3 DNA reads TGTGCCAGCAAGCGGGAGATGGGAGTAACTGAAGCTTTCTTT. Encoded protein: CASKREMGVTEAFF.

The chain carries TRBV18 and TRBJ1-1, with D tentatively TRBD1 (5 bases). Looked up from germline, CDR1 is KGHSH and CDR2 is LQKENI. The CDR3 spans 14 residues. The V gene lost 7 bases and the J gene lost 0 bases, with 12 bases spanning the gap. The CDR3 loop reads CASYKTELNTEAFF. The CDR3 nucleotides are TGTGCCAGCTACAAGACAGAATTGAACACTGAAGCTTTCTTT.